This T cell receptor beta chain originates from a study of neurological immune-mediated disorders. V gave up 5 bases and J gave up 4 bases, with 14 bases separating them. CDR1 is DFQATT, CDR2 SNEGSKA, per germline (reference sequence). This CDR3 comprises 14 residues. Each TCR transcript was tagged with a 10-nucleotide random UMI during 5'RACE. TCRdb re-analysed the 5' RACE reads in MiXCR, keeping a single row per CDR3 protein. The top ten clones hold about 13% of a sample with around 16,000 distinct CDR3 sequences, roughly 14% of them seen once. The source material was PBMCs. This TCR was recovered from a man between 60 and 75 years old with HTLV-1-associated myelopathy (HAM/TSP). V usage is TRBV20-1 and J usage is TRBJ2-2; D is ambiguous. This chain's CDR3 is CSALRSYSTGELFF. The CDR3 DNA follows: TGCAGTGCTTTAAGAAGTTATAGCACCGGGGAGCTGTTTTTT.